The entry below gives a single TCR beta chain sequence along with its context. The data derive from a study of shared clonotypes between healthy human individuals. Study-level background: Each donor had three CD4 naive, three CD4 memory, two CD8 naive and one CD8 memory plate.

CD8 memory pooled CD45RO+ cells and CCR7-negative CD45RA+ TemRA cells. Losses at the gene ends were 8 bases for V and 1 base for J; bases not matched to a gene: 4. This CDR3 spans 14 amino acids. The germline V gene encodes CDR1 MNHNY and CDR2 SVGAGI (reference sequence). The assay ran at deep level. Profiled with immunoSEQ multiplex PCR; TCRdb holds only in-frame clones, not every one. This sample yields fewer than 850,000 clones, of which 90% are seen a single time; 30% to 40% belongs to the top ten. This sequence joins TRBV6-6 and TRBJ2-2; the match to TRBD2 covers 7 bases. Sequenced: memory CD8+ T cells from PBMCs. Subset denoted: CD45RO+ cells pooled with CCR7-negative TemRA cells. The TCR comes from a man aged 18 to 29 in good health. Some clones in this sample may be carry-over from other donors' samples. The CDR3 nucleotides are TGTGCCAGCGCCGGACTAGTGAACACCGGGGAGCTGTTTTTT. Translation gives CASAGLVNTGELFF.